This T cell receptor beta chain was captured by sequencing in a study of blood T cells in healthy people across ages. The germline V and J ends were trimmed by 5 bases and 1 base, with 14 bases remaining between them. Germline CDR1 reads MNHEY; CDR2 reads SVGAGI. The CDR3 runs 15 residues. Findings and caveats of the study: A roughly linear fall in TCR beta diversity per million T cells was seen with increasing age.

Sample donors were healthy Caucasian individuals that came from Russia, aged roughly 6 to 95. Alongside a J-beta primer mix, a sample-barcoded 5' primer served in a second PCR lasting roughly 6 to 11 cycles. Using its own MiXCR run on the 5' RACE reads, TCRdb lists one record per CDR3 protein. The data show 450,000 to 600,000 distinct CDR3 sequences, about a quarter seen once. In this sample, this clonotype turned up a few times. The antigen is undetermined. This same sample was also part of a study on T cells of mothers and their children.

Sample: blood. The rearrangement links TRBV6-5 to TRBJ1-1, with no clear D. This receptor was taken from a boy aged 2 to 9 in good health. Written as DNA, the CDR3 is TGTGCCAGCAGTGTTACGAGACGCCAGAACACTGAAGCTTTCTTT. Protein: CASSVTRRQNTEAFF.